This record concerns one T cell receptor (beta chain) sequence. V was cut by 5 bases and J by 3 bases, with 11 bases left in between. The CDR3 consists of 14 residues. Per germline, CDR1 SGHTA and CDR2 FQGNSA. Original processing notes: Counts of nucleated cells, estimated from reference gene primer amplification, were obtained. Profiling relied on immunoSEQ multiplex PCR, and the TCRdb table lists in-frame clones only, not all of them. V, J and clone size reflect that table, while D and trimming were determined from the DNA. The data contain approximately 100,000 clones, 80% to 90% of them singletons. The data derive from a study of blood T cell repertoires in COVID-19. Study at large: Acute and convalescent COVID-19 specimens originated in the United States, Italy and Spain. T cells, B-cell-depleted T cells, or PBMCs provided the cDNA or gDNA that served as material.

This chain uses TRBV7-2 with TRBJ2-1; D ambiguous. The sequenced sample consisted of peripheral blood. This sequence originates from a man between 60 and 75 years old with acute or convalescent COVID-19. CDR3 region: CASSPDFSYNEQFF. CDR3 sequence (DNA): TGTGCCAGCAGCCCCGATTTTAGCTACAATGAGCAGTTCTTC. Combining the CDR3 with reference TRBV7-2 and TRBJ2-1 gives the whole variable domain GAGVSQSPSNKVTEKGKDVELRCDPISGHTALYWYRQSLGQGLEFLIYFQGNSAPDKSGLPSDRFSAERTGGSVSTLTIQRTQQEDSAVYLCASSPDFSYNEQFFGPGTRLTVL.